This T cell receptor (beta chain) originates from a study of blood T cell repertoires in COVID-19. Across the whole study: PBMCs, B-cell-depleted T cells, or T cells provided the cDNA or gDNA that made up the material.

Using immunoSEQ multiplex PCR, the repertoire was profiled, and TCRdb retains in-frame clones only, with some absent. The top ten clones hold around 23% of a sample with about 88,000 clones, around 67% of them seen once. This clone appeared once. The source is an older woman in a cohort sampled during active or convalescent COVID-19. The sequencing sample was made of peripheral blood.

The CDR3 region is CASSLLWSTVGTGELFF. The DNA of the CDR3 is TGTGCCAGCAGCCTTTTATGGTCTACAGTCGGAACCGGGGAGCTGTTTTTT. This chain uses TRBV11-2 with TRBJ2-2; no reliable D call. The CDR3 runs to 17 residues. The V end was cut by 5 bases, the J end by 5 bases, with 21 bases between. Germline loops: CDR1 SGHAT, CDR2 FQNNGV.